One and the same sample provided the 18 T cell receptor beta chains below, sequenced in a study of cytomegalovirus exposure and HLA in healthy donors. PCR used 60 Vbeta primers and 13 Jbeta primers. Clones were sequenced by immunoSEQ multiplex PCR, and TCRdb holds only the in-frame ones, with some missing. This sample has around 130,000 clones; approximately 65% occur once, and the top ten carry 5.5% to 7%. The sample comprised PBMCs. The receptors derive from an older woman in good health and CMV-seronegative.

CDR3 nucleotide sequence: TGCAGTGCGCCACAGAACTATGGCTACACCTTC. Translation gives CSAPQNYGYTF. The chain links TRBV20-1 to TRBJ1-2, with unresolved D. The CDR3 covers 11 residues. V was trimmed by 6 bases and J by 2 bases, leaving 7 bases between them. The V gene's germline CDR1 is DFQATT and CDR2 SNEGSKA (reference sequence).

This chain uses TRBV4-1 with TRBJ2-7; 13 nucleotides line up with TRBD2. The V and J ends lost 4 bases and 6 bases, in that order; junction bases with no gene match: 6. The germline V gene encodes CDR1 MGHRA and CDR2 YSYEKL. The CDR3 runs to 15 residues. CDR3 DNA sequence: TGCGCCAGCAGCCCGACTAGCGGGGGGTCCGGCGAGCAGTACTTC. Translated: CASSPTSGGSGEQYF.

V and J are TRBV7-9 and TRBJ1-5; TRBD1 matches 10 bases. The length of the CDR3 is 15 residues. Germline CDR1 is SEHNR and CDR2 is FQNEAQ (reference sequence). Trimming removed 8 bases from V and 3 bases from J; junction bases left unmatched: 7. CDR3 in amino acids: CASDRGLVDNQPQHF. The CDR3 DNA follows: TGTGCCAGCGACAGGGGGCTTGTAGACAATCAGCCCCAGCATTTT.

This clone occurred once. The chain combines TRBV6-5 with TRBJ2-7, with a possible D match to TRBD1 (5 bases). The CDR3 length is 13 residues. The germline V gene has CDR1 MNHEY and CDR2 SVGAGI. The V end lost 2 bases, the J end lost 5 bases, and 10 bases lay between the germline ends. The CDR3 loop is CASSYAFRDEQYF. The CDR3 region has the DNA TGTGCCAGCAGTTACGCTTTCAGGGACGAGCAGTACTTC.

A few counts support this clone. CDR3 region: CATMPSGGTEAFF. The CDR3 DNA reads TGTGCCACCATGCCAAGCGGCGGCACTGAAGCTTTCTTT. The chain is built from TRBV6-1 and TRBJ1-1; D uncertain. The germline gives CDR1 MNHNS, CDR2 SASEGT. The CDR3 totals 13 residues. The ends were cut back, 10 bases at V and 4 bases at J, with 16 bases in the middle.

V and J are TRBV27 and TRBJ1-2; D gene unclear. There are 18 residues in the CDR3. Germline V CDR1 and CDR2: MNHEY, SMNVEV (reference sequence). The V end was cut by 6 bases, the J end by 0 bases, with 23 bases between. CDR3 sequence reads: CASSRRSSDPPSNYGYTF. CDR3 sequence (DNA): TGTGCCAGCAGCAGACGGAGCAGTGATCCACCTTCTAACTATGGCTACACCTTC.

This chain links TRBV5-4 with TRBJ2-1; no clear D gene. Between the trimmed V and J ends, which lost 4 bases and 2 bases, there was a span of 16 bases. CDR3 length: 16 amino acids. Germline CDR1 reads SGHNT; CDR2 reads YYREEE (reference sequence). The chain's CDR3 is CASSRPRQQTYNEQFF. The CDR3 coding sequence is TGTGCCAGCAGCCGACCGCGGCAGCAGACCTACAATGAGCAGTTCTTC.

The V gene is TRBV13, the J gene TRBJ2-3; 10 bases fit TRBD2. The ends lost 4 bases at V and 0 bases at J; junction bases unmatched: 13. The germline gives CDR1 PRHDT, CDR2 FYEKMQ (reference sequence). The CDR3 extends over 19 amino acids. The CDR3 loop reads CASSSRLAGEGLSTDTQYF. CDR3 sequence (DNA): TGTGCCAGCAGCTCCCGTCTAGCGGGGGAGGGTCTTAGCACAGATACGCAGTATTTT.

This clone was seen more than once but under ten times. The CDR3 loop is CASTAQGLNTGELFF. The CDR3 DNA reads TGTGCCAGCACGGCCCAGGGGCTGAACACCGGGGAGCTGTTTTTT. The V call is TRBV28, the J call TRBJ2-2, with D perhaps TRBD1 (6 bases). Germline V gives CDR1 MDHEN, CDR2 SYDVKM. Trimming took off 7 bases at V and 1 base at J, with 13 bases between the two ends. The CDR3 runs 15 residues.

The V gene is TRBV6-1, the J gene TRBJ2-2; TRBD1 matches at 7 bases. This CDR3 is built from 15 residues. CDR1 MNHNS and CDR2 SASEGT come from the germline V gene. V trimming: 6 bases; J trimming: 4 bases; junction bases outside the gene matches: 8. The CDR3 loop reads CASSVGTAPTGELFF. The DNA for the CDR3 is TGTGCCAGCAGCGTCGGGACAGCACCCACCGGGGAGCTGTTTTTT.

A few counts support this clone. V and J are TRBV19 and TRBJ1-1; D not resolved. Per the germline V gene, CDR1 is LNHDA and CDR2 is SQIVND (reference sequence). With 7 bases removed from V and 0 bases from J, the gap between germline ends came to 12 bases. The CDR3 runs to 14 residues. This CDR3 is CASKVTEVNTEAFF. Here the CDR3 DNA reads TGTGCCAGTAAGGTTACAGAAGTGAACACTGAAGCTTTCTTT.

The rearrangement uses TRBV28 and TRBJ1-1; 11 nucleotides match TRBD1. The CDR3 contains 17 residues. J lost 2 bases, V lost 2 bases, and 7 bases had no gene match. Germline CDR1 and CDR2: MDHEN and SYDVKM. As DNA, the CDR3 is TGTGCCAGCAGTTTACCGGACAGGGGGCCTAGAAACACTGAAGCTTTCTTT. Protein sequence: CASSLPDRGPRNTEAFF. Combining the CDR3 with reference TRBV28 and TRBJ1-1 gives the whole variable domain DVKVTQSSRYLVKRTGEKVFLECVQDMDHENMFWYRQDPGLGLRLIYFSYDVKMKEKGDIPEGYSVSREKKERFSLILESASTNQTSMYLCASSLPDRGPRNTEAFFGQGTRLTVV.

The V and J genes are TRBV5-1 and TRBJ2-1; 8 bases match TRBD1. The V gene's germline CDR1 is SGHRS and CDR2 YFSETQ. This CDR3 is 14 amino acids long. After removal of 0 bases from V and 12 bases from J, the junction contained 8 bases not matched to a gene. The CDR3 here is CASSLGVRTGLQFF. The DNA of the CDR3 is TGCGCCAGCAGCTTGGGTGTCCGGACAGGGTTGCAGTTCTTC.

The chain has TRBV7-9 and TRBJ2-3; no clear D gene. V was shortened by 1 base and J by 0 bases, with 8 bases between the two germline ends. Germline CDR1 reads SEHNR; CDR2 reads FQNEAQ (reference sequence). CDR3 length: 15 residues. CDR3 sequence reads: CASSLDSASTDTQYF. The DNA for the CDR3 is TGTGCCAGCAGCTTAGATTCCGCGAGCACAGATACGCAGTATTTT.

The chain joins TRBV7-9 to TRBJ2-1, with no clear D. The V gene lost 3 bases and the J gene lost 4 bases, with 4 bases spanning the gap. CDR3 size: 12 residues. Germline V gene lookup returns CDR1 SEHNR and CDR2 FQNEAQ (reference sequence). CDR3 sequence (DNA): TGTGCCAGCAGCTTTTCGTACAATGAGCAGTTCTTC. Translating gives CASSFSYNEQFF.

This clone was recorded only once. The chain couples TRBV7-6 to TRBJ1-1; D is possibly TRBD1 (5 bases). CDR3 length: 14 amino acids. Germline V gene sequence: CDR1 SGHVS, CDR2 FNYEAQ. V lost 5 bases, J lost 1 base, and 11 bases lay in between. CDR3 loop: CASSKRGGNTEAFF. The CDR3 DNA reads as TGTGCCAGCAGCAAAAGGGGTGGGAACACTGAAGCTTTCTTT. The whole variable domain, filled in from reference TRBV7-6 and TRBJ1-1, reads GAGVSQSPRYKVTKRGQDVALRCDPISGHVSLYWYRQALGQGPEFLTYFNYEAQQDKSGLPNDRFSAERPEGSISTLTIQRTEQRDSAMYRCASSKRGGNTEAFFGQGTRLTVV.

The CDR3 nucleotides read TGTGCCAGCAGCTTGGGCCATTACAATGAGCAGTTCTTC. It is translated as CASSLGHYNEQFF. The V gene is TRBV7-9, the J gene TRBJ2-1; D is unresolved. Germline lookup yields CDR1 SEHNR and CDR2 FQNEAQ (reference sequence). The V end lost 3 bases, the J end lost 4 bases, and 7 bases lay between the germline ends. The CDR3 contains 13 residues.

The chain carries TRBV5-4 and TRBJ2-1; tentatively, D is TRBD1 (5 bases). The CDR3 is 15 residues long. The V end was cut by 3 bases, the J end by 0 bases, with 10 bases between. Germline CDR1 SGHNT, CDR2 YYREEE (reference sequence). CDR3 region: CASSSPRGSYNEQFF. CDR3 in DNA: TGTGCCAGCAGCTCTCCTAGGGGCTCCTACAATGAGCAGTTCTTC.